The 10 T cell receptor beta chains below were found in one sample sequenced in a study of vaccination and CD4 T cells after COVID-19. Sample treatment: roughly nine-day PBMC culture with coronavirus spike peptide pools or control peptides (ViraFEST assay). These receptors' targets are unknown. CD4+ T cells that had been cultured provided DNA sequenced with the Oncomine TCR Beta short-read assay. TCRdb independently ran MiXCR on the PCR reads; one entry per CDR3 protein. The profile shows about 4,400 distinct CDR3 sequences, roughly a third of them singletons. The material was CD4+ T cells from blood, cultured in vitro, obtained after SARS-CoV-2 vaccination. These receptor sequences come from a human donor who had recovered from COVID-19.

This clonotype was observed a handful of times. The gene calls are TRBV20-1 and TRBJ1-3; 7 nucleotides align to TRBD1. J gave up 4 bases and V 6 bases, and 6 bases lay outside the gene matches. Germline V gene data show CDR1 as DFQATT and CDR2 as SNEGSKA (reference sequence). This CDR3 has 13 residues. CDR3 bases: TGCAGTGCAACACAGGGGAACGGAAACACCATATATTTT. Translating it yields CSATQGNGNTIYF.

In this sample, this clonotype turned up a few times. CDR3 amino acids: CASTFGTLNTDTQYF. The CDR3 DNA sequence: TGTGCCAGCACCTTCGGGACGTTAAACACAGATACGCAGTATTTT. This chain connects TRBV4-2 to TRBJ2-3; D may be TRBD1 or TRBD2 (5 bases each). V lost 7 bases and J 2 bases, leaving 16 bases between the germline ends. Germline V gene lookup returns CDR1 LGHNA and CDR2 YNFKEQ. The CDR3 extends over 15 amino acids.

The chain uses TRBV14 and TRBJ2-7; 8 nucleotides line up with TRBD2. The CDR3 extends over 16 amino acids. Trimming took 1 base from V and 5 from J; bases not matched to a gene: 10. CDR1 and CDR2 (germline): SGHDN, FVKESK. The CDR3 is CASSQGGRGAINEQYF. The DNA for the CDR3 is TGTGCCAGCAGCCAAGGCGGGCGGGGGGCAATAAACGAGCAGTACTTC.

This clonotype was detected only a few times. V and J are TRBV2 and TRBJ1-1, with D unclear. The ends were cut back, 0 bases at V and 4 bases at J, with 12 bases in the middle. Germline V CDR1 and CDR2: SNHLY, FYNNEI. The CDR3 loop spans 15 amino acids. The CDR3: CASSEAIGWITEAFF. The CDR3, as DNA: TGTGCCAGCAGTGAAGCCATCGGGTGGATCACTGAAGCTTTCTTT.

The CDR3 protein is CASSFELPTNEQFF. As DNA, the CDR3 is TGTGCCAGCAGTTTCGAACTGCCGACCAATGAGCAGTTCTTC. This sequence joins TRBV28 and TRBJ2-1; D is uncertain. This CDR3 has 14 amino acids. V was cut by 3 bases and J by 6 bases, with 12 bases left in between. Germline loops: CDR1 MDHEN, CDR2 SYDVKM.

This chain uses TRBV24-1 with TRBJ2-7; TRBD1 matches 8 bases. Trimming cost V 5 bases and J 0 bases; bases outside gene matches: 5. CDR3 length: 15 amino acids. Germline V lookup: CDR1 KGHDR, CDR2 SFDVKD. The CDR3 nucleotides read TGTGCCACCAGTGTGTCCACAGGGGGCTCCTACGAGCAGTACTTC. Its translation is CATSVSTGGSYEQYF.

This sequence joins TRBV29-1 and TRBJ2-1, with 10 bases that match TRBD2. Germline V gene data show CDR1 as SQVTM and CDR2 as ANQGSEA. The J segment lost 4 bases and the V segment lost 6 bases, leaving 6 bases of the junction unmatched. This CDR3 has 14 residues. The CDR3 DNA sequence: TGCAGCGTGTCCGGGACTAGCGTTTACAATGAGCAGTTCTTC. It encodes CSVSGTSVYNEQFF.

CDR3 DNA sequence: TGTGCCAGTAGTATGGACAGGGACGCAAGTCAGCCCCAGCATTTT. It codes for CASSMDRDASQPQHF. The V call is TRBV19, the J call TRBJ1-5; 8 bases match TRBD1. Trimming removed 3 bases from V and 6 bases from J; junction bases left unmatched: 7. CDR1 is LNHDA, CDR2 SQIVND, per germline (reference sequence). This CDR3 contains 15 residues. The whole variable domain, filled in from reference TRBV19 and TRBJ1-5, reads DGGITQSPKYLFRKEGQNVTLSCEQNLNHDAMYWYRQDPGQGLRLIYYSQIVNDFQKGDIAEGYSVSREKKESFPLTVTSAQKNPTAFYLCASSMDRDASQPQHFGDGTRLSIL.

V gene TRBV6-1 combines with J gene TRBJ2-7; D tentatively fits TRBD1 or TRBD2 (5 bases each). The CDR3 extends over 14 amino acids. V lost 0 bases and J lost 6, with 12 bases in between. Germline loops: CDR1 MNHNS, CDR2 SASEGT. In DNA form, the CDR3 reads TGTGCCAGCAGTGAAGCGCTGGGGGTTAGCGAGCAGTACTTC. Its protein product is CASSEALGVSEQYF.

This chain joins TRBV19 and TRBJ1-3, with 7 nucleotides matching TRBD1. The V segment lost 4 bases and the J segment 2 bases; nucleotides outside the gene matches: 8. The CDR3 is made up of 16 amino acids. Germline CDR1 LNHDA, CDR2 SQIVND (reference sequence). In DNA form, the CDR3 reads TGTGCCAGTAGTAAACTCTCCGGACAGGCTGGAAACACCATATATTTT. It translates to CASSKLSGQAGNTIYF. Looking up the rest from reference TRBV19 and TRBJ1-3 gives the full variable domain: DGGITQSPKYLFRKEGQNVTLSCEQNLNHDAMYWYRQDPGQGLRLIYYSQIVNDFQKGDIAEGYSVSREKKESFPLTVTSAQKNPTAFYLCASSKLSGQAGNTIYFGEGSWLTVV.